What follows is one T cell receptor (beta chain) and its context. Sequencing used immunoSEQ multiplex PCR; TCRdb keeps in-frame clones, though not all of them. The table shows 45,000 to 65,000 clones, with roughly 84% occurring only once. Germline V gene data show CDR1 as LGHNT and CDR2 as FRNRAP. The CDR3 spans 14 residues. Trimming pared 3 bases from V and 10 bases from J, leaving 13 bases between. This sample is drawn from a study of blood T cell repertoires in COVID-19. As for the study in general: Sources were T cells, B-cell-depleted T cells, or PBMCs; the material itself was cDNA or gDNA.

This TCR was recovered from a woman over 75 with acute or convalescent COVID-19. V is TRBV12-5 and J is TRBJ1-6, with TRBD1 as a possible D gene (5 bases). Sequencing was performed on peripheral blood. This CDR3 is CASGFAGSYSPLHF. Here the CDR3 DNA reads TGTGCTAGTGGTTTCGCAGGGTCGTACTCACCCCTCCACTTT.